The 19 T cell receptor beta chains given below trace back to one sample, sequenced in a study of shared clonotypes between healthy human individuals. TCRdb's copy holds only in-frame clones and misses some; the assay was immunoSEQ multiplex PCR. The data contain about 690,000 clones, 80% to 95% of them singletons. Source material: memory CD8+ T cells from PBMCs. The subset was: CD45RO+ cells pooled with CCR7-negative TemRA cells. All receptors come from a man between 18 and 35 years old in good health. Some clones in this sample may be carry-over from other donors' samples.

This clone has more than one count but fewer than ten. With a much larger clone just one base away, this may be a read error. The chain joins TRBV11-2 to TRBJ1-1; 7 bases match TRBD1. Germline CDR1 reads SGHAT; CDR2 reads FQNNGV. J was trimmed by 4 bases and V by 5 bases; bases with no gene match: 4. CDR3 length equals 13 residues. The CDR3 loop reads CASSDGTATEAFF. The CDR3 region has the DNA TGTGCCAGCAGCGACGGGACAGCCACTGAAGCTTTCTTT.

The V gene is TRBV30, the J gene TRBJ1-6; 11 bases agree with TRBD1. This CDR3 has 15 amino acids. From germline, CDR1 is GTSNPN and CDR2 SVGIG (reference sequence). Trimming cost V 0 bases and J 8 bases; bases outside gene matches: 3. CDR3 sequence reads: CAWSVLGQGDSPLHF. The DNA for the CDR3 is TGTGCCTGGAGTGTATTGGGACAGGGGGATTCACCCCTCCACTTT. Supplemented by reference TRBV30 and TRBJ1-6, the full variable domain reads SQTIHQWPATLVQPVGSPLSLECTVEGTSNPNLYWYRQAAGRGLQLLFYSVGIGQISSEVPQNLSASRPQDRQFILSSKKLLLSDSGFYLCAWSVLGQGDSPLHFGNGTRLTVT.

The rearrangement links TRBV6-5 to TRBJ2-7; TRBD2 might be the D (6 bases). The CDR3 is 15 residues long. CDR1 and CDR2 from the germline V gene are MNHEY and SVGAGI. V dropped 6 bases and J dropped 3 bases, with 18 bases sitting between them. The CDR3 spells CASSPLSGRHYEQYF. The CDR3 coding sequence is TGTGCCAGCAGCCCGCTTAGCGGAAGACACTACGAGCAGTACTTC.

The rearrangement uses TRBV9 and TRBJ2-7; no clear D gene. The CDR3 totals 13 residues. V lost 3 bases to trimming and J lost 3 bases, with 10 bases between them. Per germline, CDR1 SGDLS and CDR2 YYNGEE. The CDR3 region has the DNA TGTGCCAGCAGCGATGGAAATGACTACGAGCAGTACTTC. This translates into CASSDGNDYEQYF.

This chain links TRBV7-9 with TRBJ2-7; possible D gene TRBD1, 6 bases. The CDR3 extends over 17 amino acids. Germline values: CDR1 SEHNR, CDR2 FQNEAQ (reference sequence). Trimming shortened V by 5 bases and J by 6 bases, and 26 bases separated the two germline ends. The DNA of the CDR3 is TGTGCCAGCAGCCACGACGCTAGGGGGTTGGCTCAAGCCGAGCAGTACTTC. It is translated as CASSHDARGLAQAEQYF.

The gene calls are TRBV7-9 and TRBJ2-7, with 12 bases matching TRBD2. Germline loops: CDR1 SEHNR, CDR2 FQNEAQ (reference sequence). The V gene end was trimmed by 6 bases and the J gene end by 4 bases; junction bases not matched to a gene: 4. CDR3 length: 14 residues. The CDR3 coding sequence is TGTGCCAGCAGGCTAGCGGGAGGGCCGTACGAGCAGTACTTC. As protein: CASRLAGGPYEQYF.

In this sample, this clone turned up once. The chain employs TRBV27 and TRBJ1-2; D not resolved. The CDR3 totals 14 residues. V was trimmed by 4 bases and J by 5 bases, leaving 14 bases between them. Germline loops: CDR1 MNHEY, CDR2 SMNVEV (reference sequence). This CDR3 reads CASSSADGKYGYTF. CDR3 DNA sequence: TGTGCCAGCAGTTCGGCGGACGGCAAGTATGGCTACACCTTC.

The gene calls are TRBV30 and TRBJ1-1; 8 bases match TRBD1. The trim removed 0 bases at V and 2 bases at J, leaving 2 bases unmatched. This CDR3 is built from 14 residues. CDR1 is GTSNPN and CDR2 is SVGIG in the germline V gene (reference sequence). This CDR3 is CAWSVSGGNTEAFF. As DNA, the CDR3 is TGTGCCTGGAGTGTGTCAGGGGGCAACACTGAAGCTTTCTTT.

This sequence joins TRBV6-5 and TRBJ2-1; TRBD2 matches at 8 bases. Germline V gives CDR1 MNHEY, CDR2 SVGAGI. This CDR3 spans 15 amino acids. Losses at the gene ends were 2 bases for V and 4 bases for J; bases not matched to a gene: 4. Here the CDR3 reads CASSYLAGPYNEQFF. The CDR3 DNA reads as TGTGCCAGCAGTTACCTAGCGGGCCCGTACAATGAGCAGTTCTTC.

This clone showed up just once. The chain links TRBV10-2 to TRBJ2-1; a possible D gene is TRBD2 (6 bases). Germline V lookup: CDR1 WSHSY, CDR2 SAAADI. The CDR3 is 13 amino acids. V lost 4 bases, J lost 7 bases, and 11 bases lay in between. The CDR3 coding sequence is TGCGCCAGCAGTGGGACTACGTCAAATGAGCAGTTCTTC. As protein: CASSGTTSNEQFF.

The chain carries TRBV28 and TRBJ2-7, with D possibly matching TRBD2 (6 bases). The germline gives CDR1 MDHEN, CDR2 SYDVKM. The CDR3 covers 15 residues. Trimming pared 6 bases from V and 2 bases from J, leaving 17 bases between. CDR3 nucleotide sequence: TGTGCCAGCAGCCCGCGGCCTGCGGGACCCTACGAGCAGTACTTC. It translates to CASSPRPAGPYEQYF. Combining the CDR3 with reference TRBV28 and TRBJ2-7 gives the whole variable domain DVKVTQSSRYLVKRTGEKVFLECVQDMDHENMFWYRQDPGLGLRLIYFSYDVKMKEKGDIPEGYSVSREKKERFSLILESASTNQTSMYLCASSPRPAGPYEQYFGPGTRLTVT.

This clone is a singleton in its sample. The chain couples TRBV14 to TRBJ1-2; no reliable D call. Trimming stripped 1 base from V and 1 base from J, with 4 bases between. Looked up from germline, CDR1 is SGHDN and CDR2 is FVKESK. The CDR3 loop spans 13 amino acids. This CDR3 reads CASSQGLNYGYTF. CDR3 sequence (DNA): TGTGCCAGCAGCCAAGGGCTTAACTATGGCTACACCTTC.

The CDR3, as DNA: TGTGCCAGCAATTCCAGGGACAGCCTCATCTATGGCTACACCTTC. Residues: CASNSRDSLIYGYTF. The chain carries TRBV5-4 and TRBJ1-2; 7 nucleotides line up with TRBD1. The ends lost 6 bases at V and 4 bases at J; junction bases unmatched: 12. CDR1 SGHNT and CDR2 YYREEE come from the germline V gene (reference sequence). CDR3 size: 15 residues.

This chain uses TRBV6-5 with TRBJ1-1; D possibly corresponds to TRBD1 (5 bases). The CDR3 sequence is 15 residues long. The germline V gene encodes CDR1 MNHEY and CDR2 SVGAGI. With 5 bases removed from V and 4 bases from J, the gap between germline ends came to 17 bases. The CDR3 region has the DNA TGTGCCAGCAGTACCTGGGGCAGGAGGTCCACTGAAGCTTTCTTT. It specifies CASSTWGRRSTEAFF.

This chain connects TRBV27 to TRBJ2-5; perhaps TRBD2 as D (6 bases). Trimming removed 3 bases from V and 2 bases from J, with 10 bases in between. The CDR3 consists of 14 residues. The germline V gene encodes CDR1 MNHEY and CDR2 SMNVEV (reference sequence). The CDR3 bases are TGTGCCAGCAGTTTCTTGGGACTTCAAGAGACCCAGTACTTC. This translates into CASSFLGLQETQYF.

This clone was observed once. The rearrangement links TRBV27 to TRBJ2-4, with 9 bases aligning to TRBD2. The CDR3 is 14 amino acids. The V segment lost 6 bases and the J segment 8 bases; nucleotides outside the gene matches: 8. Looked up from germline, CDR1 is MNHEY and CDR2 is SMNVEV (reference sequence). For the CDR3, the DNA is TGTGCCAGCAGCTCAGCGGGAGGTGGGGACATTCAGTACTTC. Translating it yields CASSSAGGGDIQYF.

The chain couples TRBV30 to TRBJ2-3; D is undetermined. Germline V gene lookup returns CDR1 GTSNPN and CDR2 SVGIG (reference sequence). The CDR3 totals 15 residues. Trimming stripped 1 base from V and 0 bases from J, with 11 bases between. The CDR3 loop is CAWSAGVTSTDTQYF. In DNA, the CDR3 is TGTGCCTGGAGTGCCGGAGTAACGAGCACAGATACGCAGTATTTT.

CDR3 amino acids: CASSWGQLYSYEQYF. The CDR3, as DNA: TGTGCCAGCAGCTGGGGACAGCTCTACTCCTACGAGCAGTACTTC. The rearrangement joins TRBV7-8 to TRBJ2-7; 7 bases map to TRBD1. CDR3 length: 15 residues. V lost 4 bases to trimming and J lost 0 bases; unmatched junction nucleotides: 6. The V gene's germline CDR1 is SGHVS and CDR2 FQNEAQ.

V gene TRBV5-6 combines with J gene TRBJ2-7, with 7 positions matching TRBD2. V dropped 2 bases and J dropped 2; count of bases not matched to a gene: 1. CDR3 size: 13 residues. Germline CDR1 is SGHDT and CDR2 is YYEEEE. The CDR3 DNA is TGTGCCAGCAGCTTCGGGACTACCTACGAGCAGTACTTC. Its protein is CASSFGTTYEQYF.